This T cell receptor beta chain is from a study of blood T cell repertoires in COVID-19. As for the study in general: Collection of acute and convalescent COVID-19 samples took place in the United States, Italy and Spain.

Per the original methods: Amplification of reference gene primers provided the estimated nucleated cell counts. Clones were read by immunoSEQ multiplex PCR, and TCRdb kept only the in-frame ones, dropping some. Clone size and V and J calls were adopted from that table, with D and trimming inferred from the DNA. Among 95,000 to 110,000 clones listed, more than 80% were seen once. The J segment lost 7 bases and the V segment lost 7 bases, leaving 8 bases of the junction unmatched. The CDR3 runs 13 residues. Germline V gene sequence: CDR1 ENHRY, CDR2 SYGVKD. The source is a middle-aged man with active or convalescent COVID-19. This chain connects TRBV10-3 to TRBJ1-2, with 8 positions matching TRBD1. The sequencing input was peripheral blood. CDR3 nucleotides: TGTGCCATCACTGGACAGGGAGGGAGTGGCTACACCTTC. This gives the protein CAITGQGGSGYTF.